This TCR beta chain was identified in a study of blood T cell repertoires in COVID-19. For the study at large: From the United States, Italy and Spain came samples of acute and convalescent COVID-19. Sources were T cells, B-cell-depleted T cells, or PBMCs; the material itself was cDNA or gDNA.

Source study methods: Nucleated cell number was recorded as an estimate derived from reference gene primer amplification. This table comes from immunoSEQ multiplex PCR, and its TCRdb copy is limited to in-frame clones, with some not included. V, J and clone size reflect that table, while D and trimming were determined from the DNA. The top ten clones hold around 4% of a sample with some 93,000 clones, approximately 83% of them seen once. This CDR3 region has 17 residues. Germline-derived CDR1 and CDR2 are LNHDA and SQIVND (reference sequence). The ends lost 4 bases at V and 2 bases at J; junction bases unmatched: 11.

The chain recombines TRBV19 with TRBJ2-3; 8 bases agree with TRBD2. The specimen sequenced was peripheral blood. This TCR was recovered from a man aged 55 to 70 with acute or convalescent COVID-19. In DNA form, the CDR3 reads TGTGCCAGTAGTAGAAGCGGGAGCGGACGGGTCACAGATACGCAGTATTTT. Its translation: CASSRSGSGRVTDTQYF.